Given below is one T cell receptor (beta chain) in context. The antigen this receptor binds is unknown. No base quality values were provided; no much bigger clone lies one nucleotide off. These data are taken from a study of PD-1 blockade in classical Hodgkin lymphoma (dated by TCRdb to 2018 to 2021). Broadly, across the study: Nivolumab dosing was 3 mg/kg intravenously every 2 weeks, continuing until either disease progression or unacceptable toxicity. The study used TCR beta sequencing and CyTOF to define a peripheral blood immune signature of response to PD-1 blockade in classical Hodgkin lymphoma.

Between the V and J ends, shortened by 4 bases and 6 bases respectively, the junction contains 16 bases. The cysteine opens and the phenylalanine closes a CDR3 of 15 amino acids. The sequence is cut down to CDR3 DNA, 45 bases in frame from base 1. From the germline V gene, CDR1 is KGHSH and CDR2 is LQKENI. Study-wide findings and limitations: A significant rise by C4D1 was seen in CD4+ but not CD8+ TCR diversity (p=0.0027 vs p=0.16), with the rise being most apparent in complete responders (p=0.02). Baseline diversity similar to that of newly diagnosed patients was observed in trial patients achieving complete response, whereas significantly lower diversity was observed in partial responders and progressors. Newly diagnosed patients were reported to have lower baseline TCR diversity than healthy donors, and relapsed/refractory patients were reported to have lower baseline TCR diversity still. The study was limited to a single clinical trial cohort, and causes of repertoire differences, possibly disease activity or prior therapy, remained undefined. Diversity was lower in patients who began nivolumab less than 1 year after ASCT, so these patients were left out of later analyses to avoid confounding by immune reconstitution.

The Qiagen DNeasy kit was used to extract genomic DNA from unsorted PBMCs and from the negatively selected CD4+ and CD8+ fractions. Using primers that anneal to V and J segments, immunoSEQ multiplex PCR amplified the TCR beta CDR3 regions. A synthetic immune receptor repertoire was used to minimize amplification bias, and any remaining bias was removed computationally after sequencing. The study's own analysis went as follows. Repertoire diversity was quantified as the Shannon entropy index using custom Python scripts. The unsorted, CD4+ and CD8+ repertoires were each analyzed separately, with the exception of combined analyses, where CD4+ and CD8+ sequences were merged in silico. A clone counted as expanded when the clone's frequency after treatment rose at least 2-fold relative to C1D1, and clones undetected at baseline were given a pseudocount of 0.5. Singleton clones were defined as clones with 0 or 1 copy at C1D1, and non-singleton clones were defined as clones with 2 or more copies. Clones expanded in unsorted samples were annotated as CD4+, CD8+ or unknown by matching protein sequences in sorted samples from the same patient. Wilcoxon tests on paired samples were used to test diversity changes from C1D1 to C4D1. The table was pulled from immuneACCESS by TCRdb, which kept in-frame rearrangements only. Such tables lose some clones; where checked, under half of the loss comes from unresolved V genes, and the rest has no known cause. The DNA gave D and trimming, while V, J and clone size come from that table. The sample includes roughly 6,900 clones, with 75% to 90% observed a single time. The ten largest clones add up to around 39% of the sample.

The time point label, read with the paper, signifies: cycle 4 day 1 (C4D1), after less than 7 weeks of nivolumab. Every trial patient had relapsed after autologous stem cell transplantation, and cohorts A, B and C differed in prior brentuximab vedotin exposure. The trial cohort included 50 to 60 patients with relapsed/refractory classical Hodgkin lymphoma, and each patient had a best overall response of complete response, partial response or progressive disease. Trial patients were treated with single-agent nivolumab in the multi-cohort phase II CheckMate 205 trial. An independent review committee assessed best overall response by applying the 2007 International Working Group response criteria. Trial PBMCs were obtained immediately prior to nivolumab initiation (C1D1) and on therapy at cycle 2 day 1 and cycle 4 day 1. Peripheral blood was collected in 8 mL Vacutainer Cell Preparation Tubes, from which PBMCs were isolated by centrifugation and then cryopreserved.

The rearrangement combines TRBV18 with TRBJ1-5; TRBD1 is a weak D gene call, 5 bases matching. This material consisted of peripheral blood mononuclear cells (PBMCs), taken before the fourth cycle of nivolumab. The source is a human donor with classical Hodgkin lymphoma. The CDR3 is CASSQIPGLGQPQHF. The DNA sequence is TGTGCCAGCTCACAAATCCCAGGGTTGGGTCAGCCCCAGCATTTT. With the rest looked up from the reference TRBV18 and TRBJ1-5 genes rather than sequenced, the full variable domain is NAGVMQNPRHLVRRRGQEARLRCSPMKGHSHVYWYRQLPEEGLKFMVYLQKENIIDESGMPKERFSAEFPKEGPSILRIQQVVRGDSAAYFCASSQIPGLGQPQHFGDGTRLSIL.